The 19 T cell receptor beta chains below come from one sample, sequenced in a study of cytomegalovirus exposure and HLA in healthy donors. PCR used 60 Vbeta primers and 13 Jbeta primers. Sequenced by immunoSEQ multiplex PCR; TCRdb stores in-frame clones only, minus some. This sample carries 140,000 to 150,000 clones, with 0.85% to 1% going to the ten biggest clones. Input material: PBMCs. The receptor set was obtained from a male donor in good health and CMV-seronegative.

CDR3 loop: CASSLATANTEAFF. CDR3 nucleotides: TGTGCCAGCAGCTTAGCTACAGCAAACACTGAAGCTTTCTTT. The V call is TRBV7-8, the J call TRBJ1-1, with D uncertain. CDR1 is SGHVS, CDR2 FQNEAQ, per germline. The CDR3 extends over 14 amino acids. The V end was cut by 0 bases, the J end by 2 bases, with 7 bases between.

The rearrangement uses TRBV6-1 and TRBJ2-7; D is unclear. This CDR3 region has 11 residues. The germline CDR1 and CDR2 sequences are MNHNS and SASEGT. V lost 1 base, J lost 8 bases, and 6 bases lay in between. CDR3 nucleotide sequence: TGTGCCAGCAGTGAAGGAGTAAAGCAGTACTTC. It encodes CASSEGVKQYF.

The J gene is TRBJ1-1, the V gene TRBV7-9; D perhaps matches TRBD1 (6 bases). The CDR3 totals 14 residues. The germline V and J ends were trimmed by 5 bases and 6 bases, with 16 bases remaining between them. Looked up from germline, CDR1 is SEHNR and CDR2 is FQNEAQ (reference sequence). The CDR3 DNA sequence: TGTGCCAGCAGCCCACCGGGACAATTGTCTGAAGCTTTCTTT. Its protein product is CASSPPGQLSEAFF.

CDR3 in amino acids: CASSGTAAYNEQFF. In DNA form, the CDR3 reads TGTGCCAGCAGTGGGACAGCTGCGTACAATGAGCAGTTCTTC. The chain recombines TRBV6-6 with TRBJ2-1; 7 bases are shared with TRBD1. V gave up 5 bases and J gave up 4 bases; unmatched junction bases: 5. CDR1 is MNHNY, CDR2 SVGAGI, per germline (reference sequence). This CDR3 has 14 amino acids.

The chain links TRBV6-5 to TRBJ1-2; D perhaps matches TRBD1 (5 bases). The length of the CDR3 is 15 residues. The germline CDR1 and CDR2 sequences are MNHEY and SVGAGI. The V and J ends lost 0 bases and 3 bases respectively, with 11 bases between them. The CDR3 DNA reads TGTGCCAGCAGTTACTCGTCAGACAGAGACTATGGCTACACCTTC. Translating it yields CASSYSSDRDYGYTF.

V is TRBV19 and J is TRBJ1-2, with D perhaps matching TRBD1 (6 bases). The CDR3 covers 18 residues. V was shortened by 7 bases and J by 4 bases, with 28 bases between the two germline ends. Germline V gene sequence: CDR1 LNHDA, CDR2 SQIVND (reference sequence). CDR3 in DNA: TGTGCCAGTAAACGCCCACCAGGGGCAGTCCTGGGGAGCTATGGCTACACCTTC. It yields the protein CASKRPPGAVLGSYGYTF.

The V gene is TRBV27, the J gene TRBJ2-1, with D perhaps TRBD2 (6 bases). The germline V and J ends were trimmed by 5 bases and 4 bases, with 9 bases remaining between them. Per germline, CDR1 MNHEY and CDR2 SMNVEV (reference sequence). The CDR3 covers 13 residues. The CDR3: CASSLGTYNEQFF. The CDR3 DNA follows: TGTGCCAGCAGTCTTGGGACTTACAATGAGCAGTTCTTC.

The gene calls are TRBV28 and TRBJ2-3; the match to TRBD1 covers 7 bases. Losses at the gene ends were 7 bases for V and 6 bases for J; bases not matched to a gene: 13. Per the germline V gene, CDR1 is MDHEN and CDR2 is SYDVKM. This CDR3 is built from 15 residues. Written as DNA, the CDR3 is TGTGCCAGCACCCACAAAGGGGGCTTATACGATACGCAGTATTTT. Encoded protein: CASTHKGGLYDTQYF.

The genes are TRBV18 and TRBJ2-7, with D hard to call. V lost 2 bases and J 6 bases, leaving 11 bases between the germline ends. The CDR3 has 13 residues. Germline CDR1 and CDR2: KGHSH and LQKENI. CDR3 DNA sequence: TGTGCCAGCTCACCAGATACAATTACCGAGCAGTACTTC. This gives the protein CASSPDTITEQYF.

The gene calls are TRBV6-5 and TRBJ1-2; the D gene is possibly TRBD1 (6 bases). The germline V gene encodes CDR1 MNHEY and CDR2 SVGAGI. V lost 5 bases, J lost 8 bases, and 15 bases lay in between. This CDR3 is built from 13 residues. This CDR3 is CASSETGLWGYTF. The CDR3 DNA sequence: TGTGCCAGCAGTGAGACAGGTCTCTGGGGCTACACCTTC.

This chain connects TRBV5-1 to TRBJ2-5; 8 nucleotides line up with TRBD1. The germline gives CDR1 SGHRS, CDR2 YFSETQ. There are 16 residues in the CDR3. V gave up 2 bases and J gave up 4 bases; unmatched junction bases: 10. For the CDR3, the DNA is TGCGCCAGCAGCTTCGGACGACAGGGGTTAACAGAGACCCAGTACTTC. This sequence encodes CASSFGRQGLTETQYF.

V gene TRBV14 combines with J gene TRBJ2-2, with TRBD2 matching 7 bases. The CDR3 length is 16 residues. Trimming removed 4 bases from V and 4 bases from J; junction bases left unmatched: 9. Germline V CDR1 and CDR2: SGHDN, FVKESK. CDR3 bases: TGTGCCAGCAGCCCCCGGGGTAGCGGGCTCACCGGGGAGCTGTTTTTT. Residues: CASSPRGSGLTGELFF.

The rearrangement joins TRBV6-6 to TRBJ1-1; TRBD1 matches at 10 bases. This CDR3 comprises 15 residues. CDR1 MNHNY and CDR2 SVGAGI come from the germline V gene (reference sequence). V was clipped by 4 bases and J by 0 bases; unmatched bases: 2. The CDR3 loop is CASSSGTGVNTEAFF. CDR3 DNA: TGTGCCAGCAGTTCCGGGACAGGGGTGAACACTGAAGCTTTCTTT.

This chain uses TRBV6-1 with TRBJ2-3; a possible D gene is TRBD2 (6 bases). CDR1 and CDR2 (germline): MNHNS, SASEGT. V lost 4 bases to trimming and J lost 4 bases, with 21 bases between them. This CDR3 has 17 residues. The CDR3 is CASSANPGTLESDTQYF. The CDR3 DNA sequence: TGTGCCAGCAGTGCCAACCCCGGGACTCTCGAGTCAGATACGCAGTATTTT.

The chain has TRBV9 and TRBJ2-5; the D gene is possibly TRBD2 (5 bases). V lost 0 bases and J 9 bases, leaving 12 bases between the germline ends. Germline V gives CDR1 SGDLS, CDR2 YYNGEE. CDR3 length equals 13 residues. The CDR3 DNA follows: TGTGCCAGCAGCGTAGACCCCCTGGAGGCCCAGTACTTC. It yields the protein CASSVDPLEAQYF. Drawing the rest from reference TRBV9 and TRBJ2-5, the complete variable domain is DSGVTQTPKHLITATGQRVTLRCSPRSGDLSVYWYQQSLDQGLQFLIQYYNGEERAKGNILERFSAQQFPDLHSELNLSSLELGDSALYFCASSVDPLEAQYFGPGTRLLVL.

The genes are TRBV29-1 and TRBJ2-3; 10 nucleotides match TRBD1. In germline, CDR1 is SQVTM, CDR2 ANQGSEA. J lost 3 bases, V lost 2 bases, and 2 bases had no gene match. The CDR3 covers 14 residues. DNA for the CDR3: TGCAGCGTTGAATGGGGACAGGGGACAGATACGCAGTATTTT. Protein product: CSVEWGQGTDTQYF.

The rearrangement uses TRBV27 and TRBJ1-2; D is possibly TRBD1 (5 bases). V gave up 3 bases and J gave up 1 base, with 6 bases separating them. Germline V gives CDR1 MNHEY, CDR2 SMNVEV (reference sequence). This CDR3 has 13 residues. CDR3 residues: CASSFRVNYGYTF. The CDR3 DNA reads TGTGCCAGCAGTTTCAGGGTTAACTATGGCTACACCTTC.

The chain employs TRBV6-1 and TRBJ1-2, with a possible D match to TRBD1 (6 bases). Germline V gene data show CDR1 as MNHNS and CDR2 as SASEGT. The V and J ends lost 7 bases and 2 bases respectively, with 14 bases between them. This CDR3 region has 14 residues. CDR3 DNA: TGTGCCAGCACACTACAGGGCCAGAACTATGGCTACACCTTC. As protein: CASTLQGQNYGYTF.

The chain joins TRBV7-2 to TRBJ1-2; 8 bases are shared with TRBD1. The germline V gene has CDR1 SGHTA and CDR2 FQGNSA. The CDR3 is made up of 14 amino acids. J gave up 4 bases and V 7 bases, and 8 bases lay outside the gene matches. Written as DNA, the CDR3 is TGTGCCAGCACCGAAGACAGGGGTGGCTATGGCTACACCTTC. Translating it yields CASTEDRGGYGYTF.